These 12 T cell receptor beta chains were all obtained from the same sample, sequenced in a study of cytomegalovirus exposure and HLA in healthy donors. Primers included in the PCR were 60 Vbeta and 13 Jbeta primers. Assay used: immunoSEQ multiplex PCR; TCRdb lists only in-frame clones, some missing. Of 90,000 to 150,000 clones listed, 70% to 85% are singletons. Sequencing was performed on PBMCs. These receptors came from a man over 45 in good health and CMV-seropositive.

The chain is built from TRBV28 and TRBJ2-2, with D tentatively TRBD1 (5 bases). Germline loops: CDR1 MDHEN, CDR2 SYDVKM. The CDR3 sequence is 15 residues long. The V gene lost 7 bases and the J gene lost 7 bases, with 19 bases spanning the gap. CDR3 amino acids: CASTKDQGTGGELFF. CDR3 in DNA: TGTGCCAGCACCAAAGACCAGGGCACCGGCGGGGAGCTGTTTTTT.

This clone was counted only a few times. The chain carries TRBV6-1 and TRBJ1-3, with a tentative D call TRBD1 (5 bases). The CDR3 sequence is 14 residues long. Germline V gene data show CDR1 as MNHNS and CDR2 as SASEGT. V shed 7 bases and J shed 0 bases, with 10 bases lying between them. The CDR3 loop reads CASILTVSGNTIYF. The CDR3 DNA is TGTGCCAGCATTTTGACAGTCTCTGGAAACACCATATATTTT.

The chain is built from TRBV9 and TRBJ2-3; TRBD2 might be the D (6 bases). CDR1 and CDR2 (germline): SGDLS, YYNGEE. V was pared by 4 bases and J by 6 bases, with 27 bases between. The CDR3 sequence is 18 residues long. The chain's CDR3 is CASSPPGGGRVREDTQYF. CDR3 coding DNA: TGTGCCAGCAGCCCCCCCGGGGGAGGCAGGGTAAGGGAGGATACGCAGTATTTT. Supplemented by reference TRBV9 and TRBJ2-3, the full variable domain reads DSGVTQTPKHLITATGQRVTLRCSPRSGDLSVYWYQQSLDQGLQFLIQYYNGEERAKGNILERFSAQQFPDLHSELNLSSLELGDSALYFCASSPPGGGRVREDTQYFGPGTRLTVL.

The V and J genes are TRBV29-1 and TRBJ1-1, with 8 bases fitting TRBD1. The CDR3 runs to 14 residues. J was trimmed by 7 bases and V by 2 bases; bases with no gene match: 9. Per germline, CDR1 SQVTM and CDR2 ANQGSEA. This CDR3 reads CSVESRQGLIEAFF. CDR3 bases: TGCAGCGTTGAATCCCGACAGGGGCTTATTGAAGCTTTCTTT.

V usage is TRBV7-9 and J usage is TRBJ2-6; 9 bases agree with TRBD1. The V and J ends lost 6 bases and 4 bases, in that order; junction bases with no gene match: 7. The CDR3 runs to 16 residues. The germline V gene has CDR1 SEHNR and CDR2 FQNEAQ (reference sequence). The CDR3 sequence is CASRQGAKGGANVLTF. CDR3 in DNA: TGTGCCAGCAGACAGGGGGCGAAAGGCGGGGCCAACGTCCTGACTTTC.

This rearrangement joins TRBV2 to TRBJ1-1; possible D gene TRBD1, 5 bases. Trimming left V 2 bases short and J 4 bases short, with 11 bases between. Germline lookup yields CDR1 SNHLY and CDR2 FYNNEI. This CDR3 spans 14 amino acids. CDR3 nucleotides: TGTGCCAGCAGTGAACAGGGAAGCGCCACTGAAGCTTTCTTT. This gives the protein CASSEQGSATEAFF.

The genes are TRBV6-1 and TRBJ2-2; D is perhaps TRBD1 (8 bases). This CDR3 is 14 amino acids long. Germline V CDR1 and CDR2: MNHNS, SASEGT. V was shortened by 1 base and J by 7 bases, with 10 bases between the two germline ends. The CDR3 bases are TGTGCCAGCAGTGAAGACAGGGGGGGCGGGGAGCTGTTTTTT. It translates to CASSEDRGGGELFF.

The J gene is TRBJ1-6, the V gene TRBV2; the D gene is possibly TRBD1 (6 bases). V was clipped by 4 bases and J by 9 bases, with 16 bases between them. CDR1 and CDR2 (germline): SNHLY, FYNNEI. The length of the CDR3 is 15 residues. This CDR3 reads CASSGGQLRGSPLHF. The DNA for the CDR3 is TGTGCCAGCAGTGGGGGGCAGCTAAGGGGTTCACCCCTCCACTTT.

The CDR3 protein is CSVGPSGGYGYTF. The CDR3 nucleotides read TGCAGCGTGGGACCCTCGGGGGGCTATGGCTACACCTTC. The rearrangement uses TRBV29-1 and TRBJ1-2; weak D call: TRBD1 (5 bases). The CDR3 length is 13 residues. V dropped 6 bases and J dropped 4 bases, with 15 bases sitting between them. CDR1 and CDR2 from the germline V gene are SQVTM and ANQGSEA.

This chain uses TRBV19 with TRBJ2-7; 7 bases align to TRBD1. V lost 6 bases, J lost 3 bases, and 11 bases stayed unmatched. The CDR3 extends over 15 amino acids. In germline, CDR1 is LNHDA, CDR2 SQIVND (reference sequence). CDR3 residues: CASRNRGNGGYEQYF. The CDR3, as DNA: TGTGCCAGTAGGAACAGGGGTAATGGAGGCTACGAGCAGTACTTC.

CDR3 amino acids: CAWSGRGRGEQFF. The CDR3 nucleotides are TGTGCCTGGAGTGGCAGGGGAAGGGGTGAGCAGTTCTTC. The chain carries TRBV30 and TRBJ2-1, with D possibly being TRBD1 (6 bases). Germline V gene sequence: CDR1 GTSNPN, CDR2 SVGIG (reference sequence). The CDR3 covers 13 residues. Trimming cost V 1 base and J 9 bases, with 13 bases left between them.

In DNA form, the CDR3 reads TGTGCCAGCAGTTTATCAACAGGGACTGGGGCCAACGTCCTGACTTTC. Translated, it gives CASSLSTGTGANVLTF. This chain connects TRBV27 to TRBJ2-6, with D possibly matching TRBD1 (6 bases). V was shortened by 0 bases and J by 2 bases, with 8 bases between the two germline ends. The CDR3 runs 16 residues. Germline V gene sequence: CDR1 MNHEY, CDR2 SMNVEV (reference sequence).